These 5 T cell receptor beta chains share one sample of origin, sequenced in a study of immune evolution from preneoplasia to lung adenocarcinoma (dated by TCRdb to the early 2020s). Receptor libraries were prepared by the immunoSEQ multiplex PCR assay. Sourced from immuneACCESS, this table was stored by TCRdb with only in-frame sequences that have V and J called. A share of the clones is absent; for the studies checked, an unresolved V gene accounts for under half, and the remainder has no known explanation. The table for this sample lists about 11,000 clones; 82% of them were counted only once. The top ten clonotypes cover less than 3.5% of the sample. Sequences were obtained from FFPE minimally invasive lung adenocarcinoma tissue. In the paper's terms, the cell subset or site label means: micro-invasive lung adenocarcinoma (MIA). These receptors all stem from a person aged 70 to 85 with lung adenocarcinoma.

This chain uses TRBV4-2 with TRBJ1-3, with 11 bases aligning to TRBD1. The CDR3 runs 19 residues. Germline V gives CDR1 LGHNA, CDR2 YNFKEQ. The J segment lost 1 base and the V segment lost 4 bases, leaving 12 bases of the junction unmatched. The CDR3 DNA sequence: TGTGCCAGCAGCCTCCGCCCCGGGACAGGGGGGCAATCTGGAAACACCATATATTTT. It translates to CASSLRPGTGGQSGNTIYF.

The genes are TRBV14 and TRBJ2-3, with 12 bases matching TRBD2. Trimming at V came to 3 bases and at J to 2 bases, leaving 3 bases not matched to a gene. The germline gives CDR1 SGHDN, CDR2 FVKESK. The CDR3 is made up of 16 amino acids. CDR3 in amino acids: CASSHRLAGDTDTQYF. The CDR3, as DNA: TGTGCCAGCAGCCATAGACTAGCGGGAGACACAGATACGCAGTATTTT.

This clone appeared a single time. The genes are TRBV28 and TRBJ2-3; 13 positions agree with TRBD2. V lost 6 bases to trimming and J lost 1 base; unmatched junction nucleotides: 4. The CDR3 is 16 amino acids. The V gene's germline CDR1 is MDHEN and CDR2 SYDVKM. CDR3 residues: CASRPLAGGGTDTQYF. CDR3 in DNA: TGTGCCAGCAGACCACTAGCGGGAGGGGGCACAGATACGCAGTATTTT.

In nucleotides, the CDR3 is TGTGCCAGTAGTAGCGGGAGGGCCTCGGGCACAGATACGCAGTATTTT. It codes for CASSSGRASGTDTQYF. The chain carries TRBV19 and TRBJ2-3; 9 bases align to TRBD2. J was trimmed by 1 base and V by 4 bases; bases with no gene match: 6. From germline, CDR1 is LNHDA and CDR2 SQIVND (reference sequence). The CDR3 consists of 16 residues.

The CDR3 loop is CASSLEASHGKQYF. Written as DNA, the CDR3 is TGTGCCAGCAGCTTGGAGGCCAGCCATGGCAAGCAGTACTTC. The V and J genes are TRBV7-9 and TRBJ2-7, with D possibly TRBD2 on 5 matching bases. Trimming took 3 bases from V and 8 from J, leaving 17 bases between them. The CDR3 consists of 14 residues. Germline CDR1 SEHNR, CDR2 FQNEAQ (reference sequence). Using reference TRBV7-9 and TRBJ2-7 for the parts outside the CDR3, the full variable domain is DTGVSQNPRHKITKRGQNVTFRCDPISEHNRLYWYRQTLGQGPEFLTYFQNEAQLEKSRLLSDRFSAERPKGSFSTLEIQRTEQGDSAMYLCASSLEASHGKQYFGPGTRLTVT.